This TCR beta chain was sequenced during a study of T-cell reconstitution after alpha-beta-depleted transplantation in children. The CDR3 runs 18 residues. Trimming removed 4 bases from V and 5 bases from J; junction bases left unmatched: 16. Germline V lookup: CDR1 SGDLS, CDR2 YYNGEE. The authors prepared the TCRbeta library with unique molecular identifiers. TCRdb itself ran the PCR reads through MiXCR, one entry per CDR3 protein. The data show hundreds of thousands of distinct CDR3 sequences, roughly 23% seen once. J is TRBJ2-2 and V is TRBV9, with 8 positions matching TRBD2. The specimen was PBMCs, mostly from graft donor cells, collected 360 days after TCRalphabeta/CD19-depleted stem cell transplant. The receptor's source is a boy in the first two years of life who had a stem cell transplant for acute myeloid leukemia, so the T cells may come from the graft donor. The CDR3 spells CASSPAPWRGVPTGELFF. In nucleotides, the CDR3 is TGTGCCAGCAGCCCAGCCCCCTGGCGGGGGGTTCCAACCGGGGAGCTGTTTTTT.